This T cell receptor beta chain came from a study of identical twins. This clonotype occurred a few times. CDR1 and CDR2 from the germline V gene are LGHDT and YNNKEL (reference sequence). This CDR3 region has 15 residues. Trimming cost V 5 bases and J 5 bases; bases outside gene matches: 4. TCRdb reprocessed the 5' RACE reads via MiXCR and lists one record per CDR3 protein. Here the sample spans some 260,000 distinct CDR3 sequences, over 12% being singletons. The chain joins TRBV3-1 to TRBJ2-5; TRBD2 aligns across 14 bases. The sequenced sample was memory (CD45RO+) T cells sorted from blood. The sequence derives from a woman aged 18-29 years in good health. CDR3 region: CASSTRLAGGETQYF. Here the CDR3 DNA reads TGTGCCAGCAGCACCCGACTAGCGGGGGGGGAGACCCAGTACTTC.